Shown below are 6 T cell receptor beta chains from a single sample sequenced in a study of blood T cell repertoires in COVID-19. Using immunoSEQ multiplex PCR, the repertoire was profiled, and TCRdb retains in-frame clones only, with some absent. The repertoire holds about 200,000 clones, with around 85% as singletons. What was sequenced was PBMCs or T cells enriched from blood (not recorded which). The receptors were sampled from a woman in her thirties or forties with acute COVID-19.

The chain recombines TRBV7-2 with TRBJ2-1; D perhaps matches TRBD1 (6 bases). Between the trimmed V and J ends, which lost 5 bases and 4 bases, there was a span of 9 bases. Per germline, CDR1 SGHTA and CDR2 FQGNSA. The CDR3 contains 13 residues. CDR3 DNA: TGTGCCAGCAGCCCCGGACAGTACAATGAGCAGTTCTTC. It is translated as CASSPGQYNEQFF.

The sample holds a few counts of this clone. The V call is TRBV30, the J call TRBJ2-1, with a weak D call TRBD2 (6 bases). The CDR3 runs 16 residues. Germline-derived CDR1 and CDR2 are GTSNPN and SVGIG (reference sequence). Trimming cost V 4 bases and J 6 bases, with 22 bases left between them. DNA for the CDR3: TGTGCCTGGAATTCCGGACACATGCTGCGGGGCAATGAGCAGTTCTTC. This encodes CAWNSGHMLRGNEQFF.

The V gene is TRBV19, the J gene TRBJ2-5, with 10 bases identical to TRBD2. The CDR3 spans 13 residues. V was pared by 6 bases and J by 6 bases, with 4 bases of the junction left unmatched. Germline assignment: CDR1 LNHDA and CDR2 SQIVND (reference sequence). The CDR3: CASSILAGQTQYF. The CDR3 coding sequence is TGTGCCAGTAGCATACTAGCGGGGCAGACCCAGTACTTC.

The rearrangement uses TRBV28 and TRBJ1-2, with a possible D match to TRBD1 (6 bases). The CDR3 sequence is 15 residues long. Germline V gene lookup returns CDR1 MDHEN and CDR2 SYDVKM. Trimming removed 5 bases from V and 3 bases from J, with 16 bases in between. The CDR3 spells CASSPHTGRDYGYTF. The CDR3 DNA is TGTGCCAGCAGTCCCCATACAGGGAGGGACTATGGCTACACCTTC.

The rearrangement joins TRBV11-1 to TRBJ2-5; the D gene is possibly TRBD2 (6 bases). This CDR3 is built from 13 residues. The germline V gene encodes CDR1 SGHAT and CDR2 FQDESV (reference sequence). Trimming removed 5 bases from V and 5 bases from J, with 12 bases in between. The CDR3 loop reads CASSPTSWETQYF. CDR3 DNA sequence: TGTGCCAGCAGCCCCACTAGCTGGGAGACCCAGTACTTC.

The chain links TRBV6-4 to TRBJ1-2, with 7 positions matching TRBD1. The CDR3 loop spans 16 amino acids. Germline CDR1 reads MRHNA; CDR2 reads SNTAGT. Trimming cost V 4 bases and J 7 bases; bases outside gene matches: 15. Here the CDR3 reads CASSVQDRRLEGGYTF. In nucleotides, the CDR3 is TGTGCCAGCAGTGTACAGGACAGGAGGCTAGAAGGTGGCTACACCTTC.